This T cell receptor (beta chain) was identified during a study of cytotoxic CD8 clonotypes in ibrutinib-treated CLL. Looking at the study overall: Mean values per sample were 260,000 or so productive templates and 94,082 productive rearrangements.

With V trimmed by 5 bases and J by 6 bases, 7 bases remained unmatched. The CDR3 has 15 amino acids. Germline V CDR1 and CDR2: SEHNR, FQNEAQ (reference sequence). Depth targeted 1 in 200,000 to 1 in 1 million T cells, averaging approximately 9.3x coverage per clonotype. Profiling relied on immunoSEQ multiplex PCR, and the TCRdb table lists in-frame clones only, not all of them. The data contain roughly 130,000 clones, about 80% of them singletons. The sequence derives from a human donor with chronic lymphocytic leukemia. J is TRBJ2-2 and V is TRBV7-9, with 9 bases lining up with TRBD2. This material consisted of PBMCs, taken after 12 months of ibrutinib treatment. The CDR3 DNA reads as TGTGCCAGCAGCCGGTTAGCGGGAGTGCCCGGGGAGCTGTTTTTT. Protein product: CASSRLAGVPGELFF.